The clone carrying this T cell receptor (beta chain) was detected ten times or more. Its cognate antigen is unknown. The V end lost 0 bases, the J end lost 7 bases, and 13 bases lay between the germline ends. The germline CDR1 and CDR2 sequences are LGHNA and YSLEER. This CDR3 contains 15 residues. Molecules of cDNA were individually given unique molecular identifiers that were attached to them. TCRdb called the 5' RACE reads again in MiXCR, with one record for every CDR3 protein. The sample lists some 66,000 distinct CDR3 sequences, 9.5% to 15% occurring once. This entry belongs to a study of early T cells in non-severe SARS-CoV-2 infection. As for the study in general: Unsorted whole blood bulk RNA was sequenced, with unpaired chains.

Study results and limitations: Matching against VDJdb likely underestimated virus-specific expansions, favoring anti-spike CD8.

The TCR sequence derives from an adult who was a healthcare worker with PCR-confirmed SARS-CoV-2 infection or an uninfected control (not recorded which). What was sequenced was whole blood. The chain couples TRBV4-3 to TRBJ2-1, with unresolved D. The CDR3 here is CASSQDGVRQNEQFF. DNA for the CDR3: TGCGCCAGCAGCCAAGATGGGGTGAGGCAAAATGAGCAGTTCTTC.